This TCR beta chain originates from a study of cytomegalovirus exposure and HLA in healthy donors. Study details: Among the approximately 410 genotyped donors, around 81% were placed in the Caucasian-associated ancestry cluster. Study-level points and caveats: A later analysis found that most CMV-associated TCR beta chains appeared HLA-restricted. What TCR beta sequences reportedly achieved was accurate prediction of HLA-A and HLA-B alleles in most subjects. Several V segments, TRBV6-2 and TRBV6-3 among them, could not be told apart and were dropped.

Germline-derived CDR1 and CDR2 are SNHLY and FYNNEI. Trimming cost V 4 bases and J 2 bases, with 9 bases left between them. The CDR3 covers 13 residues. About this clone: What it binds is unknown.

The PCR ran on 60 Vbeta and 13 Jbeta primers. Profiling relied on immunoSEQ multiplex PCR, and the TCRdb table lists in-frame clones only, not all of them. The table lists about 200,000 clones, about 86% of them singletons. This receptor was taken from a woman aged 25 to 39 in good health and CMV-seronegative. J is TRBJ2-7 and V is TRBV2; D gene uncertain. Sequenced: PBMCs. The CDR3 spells CASSVGRTYEQYF. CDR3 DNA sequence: TGTGCCAGCAGTGTTGGCAGAACCTACGAGCAGTACTTC.